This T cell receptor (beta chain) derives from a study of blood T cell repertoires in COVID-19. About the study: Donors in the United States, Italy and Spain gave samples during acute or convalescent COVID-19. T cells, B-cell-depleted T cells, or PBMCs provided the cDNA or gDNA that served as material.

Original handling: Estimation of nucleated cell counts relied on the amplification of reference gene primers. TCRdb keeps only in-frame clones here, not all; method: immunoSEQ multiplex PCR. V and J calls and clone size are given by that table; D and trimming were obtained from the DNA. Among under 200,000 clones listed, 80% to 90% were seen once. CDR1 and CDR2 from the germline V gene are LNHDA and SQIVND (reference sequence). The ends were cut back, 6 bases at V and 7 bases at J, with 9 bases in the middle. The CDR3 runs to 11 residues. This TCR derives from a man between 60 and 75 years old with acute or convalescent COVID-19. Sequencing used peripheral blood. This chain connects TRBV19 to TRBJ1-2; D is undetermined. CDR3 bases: TGTGCCAGTAGGATAAATAGTGGCTACACCTTC. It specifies CASRINSGYTF.